Each of the 30 T cell receptor beta chains below was sequenced from the same sample in a study of shared clonotypes between healthy human individuals. Sequencing was performed with immunoSEQ multiplex PCR; in TCRdb, only in-frame clones are kept and a portion is missing. This sample has around 1,100,000 clones; 77% occur once, and the top ten carry 0.85% to 1%. The sequenced sample was memory CD4+ T cells from PBMCs. Subset in this sample: CD45RA-negative fraction. The source of these receptors is a man younger than 35 in good health. Some clones in this sample may be carry-over from other donors' samples.

About this clone: One end of the junction varies from germline; a read error may be responsible. The chain is built from TRBV5-1 and TRBJ2-5, with a possible D match to TRBD2 (7 bases). There are 16 residues in the CDR3. CDR1 is SGHRS and CDR2 is YFSETQ in the germline V gene. The CDR3 nucleotides read TGCGCCAGCAGCCCCCTGGGGAGGGGGGCCCAAGAGGCCCAGTACTTC. Translation: CASSPLGRGAQEAQYF.

V is TRBV27 and J is TRBJ2-7; TRBD2 matches 7 bases. With 2 bases clipped from V and 3 bases from J, the junction kept 1 base outside the gene matches. CDR3 length: 13 amino acids. Germline CDR1 is MNHEY and CDR2 is SMNVEV (reference sequence). For the CDR3, the DNA is TGTGCCAGCAGTTTAAGCGGGATCTACGAGCAGTACTTC. Translation: CASSLSGIYEQYF.

This clone was seen more than once but under ten times. V and J are TRBV5-4 and TRBJ1-1, with TRBD1 matching 8 bases. The CDR3 runs to 14 residues. V was clipped by 2 bases and J by 1 base; unmatched bases: 1. Germline CDR1 and CDR2: SGHNT and YYREEE (reference sequence). The CDR3 sequence: CASSLGTGNTEAFF. CDR3 coding DNA: TGTGCCAGCAGCTTAGGGACAGGGAACACTGAAGCTTTCTTT.

The V call is TRBV30, the J call TRBJ2-5; 12 bases are a match to TRBD2. The V gene end was trimmed by 0 bases and the J gene end by 5 bases; junction bases not matched to a gene: 10. This CDR3 is built from 17 residues. The germline V gene encodes CDR1 GTSNPN and CDR2 SVGIG (reference sequence). The CDR3: CAWSVGWLAGGLETQYF. The CDR3, as DNA: TGTGCCTGGAGTGTGGGGTGGCTAGCGGGAGGGTTGGAGACCCAGTACTTC.

V and J are TRBV9 and TRBJ2-2; D remains ambiguous. Germline CDR1 is SGDLS and CDR2 is YYNGEE. The CDR3 consists of 16 residues. V lost 0 bases and J lost 5, with 14 bases in between. This chain's CDR3 is CASSVAWVSVTGELFF. The CDR3 DNA sequence: TGTGCCAGCAGCGTAGCTTGGGTTTCGGTTACCGGGGAGCTGTTTTTT.

V gene TRBV27 combines with J gene TRBJ2-4, with a weak D call TRBD1 (6 bases). CDR1 is MNHEY, CDR2 SMNVEV, per germline (reference sequence). The CDR3 covers 16 residues. V lost 5 bases and J lost 1, with 15 bases in between. The CDR3 sequence: CASSVKQGWAKNIQYF. The CDR3 DNA reads TGTGCCAGCAGTGTCAAGCAGGGGTGGGCCAAAAACATTCAGTACTTC.

This chain uses TRBV7-2 with TRBJ2-1; TRBD2 matches 13 bases. CDR1 SGHTA and CDR2 FQGNSA come from the germline V gene. CDR3 length: 13 amino acids. The J segment lost 9 bases and the V segment lost 4 bases, leaving 0 bases of the junction unmatched. In DNA form, the CDR3 reads TGTGCCAGCAGCTGGACTAGCGGGAGTGAGCAGTTCTTC. It encodes CASSWTSGSEQFF.

As regards this clone: Within the sample, other DNA sequences also encode this same CDR3. The rearrangement uses TRBV14 and TRBJ2-5, with a weak D call TRBD2 (5 bases). Trimming removed 1 base at V and 5 bases at J, with 5 bases between. The V gene's germline CDR1 is SGHDN and CDR2 FVKESK. This CDR3 has 12 residues. This CDR3 reads CASSQGGETQYF. The CDR3 DNA is TGTGCCAGCAGCCAAGGCGGGGAGACCCAGTACTTC. Drawing the rest from reference TRBV14 and TRBJ2-5, the complete variable domain is EAGVTQFPSHSVIEKGQTVTLRCDPISGHDNLYWYRRVMGKEIKFLLHFVKESKQDESGMPNNRFLAERTGGTYSTLKVQPAELEDSGVYFCASSQGGETQYFGPGTRLLVL.

This clone occurred a few times. The same CDR3 can be traced to other DNA sequences in this sample. V gene TRBV28 combines with J gene TRBJ2-7, with 8 positions matching TRBD2. The length of the CDR3 is 15 residues. Germline CDR1 reads MDHEN; CDR2 reads SYDVKM. With V trimmed by 2 bases and J by 2 bases, 5 bases remained unmatched. CDR3 nucleotide sequence: TGTGCCAGCAGTTTACCCGGGGGGGGGCCCTACGAGCAGTACTTC. This translates into CASSLPGGGPYEQYF. The whole variable domain, remainder taken from reference TRBV28 and TRBJ2-7, is DVKVTQSSRYLVKRTGEKVFLECVQDMDHENMFWYRQDPGLGLRLIYFSYDVKMKEKGDIPEGYSVSREKKERFSLILESASTNQTSMYLCASSLPGGGPYEQYFGPGTRLTVT.

This sequence joins TRBV7-9 and TRBJ2-1; 10 nucleotides line up with TRBD2. V dropped 5 bases and J dropped 8; count of bases not matched to a gene: 6. The CDR3 is made up of 14 amino acids. Germline CDR1 is SEHNR and CDR2 is FQNEAQ (reference sequence). CDR3 sequence: CASSPSGRVYEQFF. The CDR3 nucleotides read TGTGCCAGCAGCCCTAGCGGGAGAGTGTATGAGCAGTTCTTC.

This clone was seen once. The gene calls are TRBV7-9 and TRBJ2-7; unclear D gene. CDR1 and CDR2 (germline): SEHNR, FQNEAQ (reference sequence). V shed 5 bases and J shed 0 bases, with 17 bases lying between them. CDR3 length equals 16 residues. The CDR3 here is CASSHRYHQTSYEQYF. The CDR3 nucleotides are TGTGCCAGCAGCCATAGGTATCACCAAACCTCCTACGAGCAGTACTTC.

The chain recombines TRBV5-1 with TRBJ1-4, with unresolved D. The CDR3 sequence is 11 residues long. V shed 3 bases and J shed 9 bases, with 6 bases lying between them. The germline V gene has CDR1 SGHRS and CDR2 YFSETQ. CDR3 in amino acids: CASSSGKKLFF. The DNA for the CDR3 is TGCGCCAGCAGCTCGGGTAAAAAACTGTTTTTT. Full variable domain (remainder filled in from reference TRBV5-1 and TRBJ1-4): KAGVTQTPRYLIKTRGQQVTLSCSPISGHRSVSWYQQTPGQGLQFLFEYFSETQRNKGNFPGRFSGRQFSNSRSEMNVSTLELGDSALYLCASSSGKKLFFGSGTQLSVL.

The V call is TRBV7-9, the J call TRBJ1-4, with TRBD1 identical over 7 bases. The germline gives CDR1 SEHNR, CDR2 FQNEAQ (reference sequence). The CDR3 has 14 amino acids. Trimming at V came to 5 bases and at J to 7 bases, leaving 7 bases not matched to a gene. DNA of the CDR3: TGTGCCAGCAGCCGCGACAGGGCGGGTGAAAAACTGTTTTTT. Protein sequence: CASSRDRAGEKLFF.

The rearrangement links TRBV7-9 to TRBJ2-3; maybe TRBD1 (5 bases). The CDR3 runs to 15 residues. V lost 8 bases, J lost 0 bases, and 15 bases lay in between. The germline gives CDR1 SEHNR, CDR2 FQNEAQ (reference sequence). CDR3 amino acids: CASHTVGASTDTQYF. The CDR3 nucleotides are TGTGCCAGCCATACGGTAGGGGCGAGCACAGATACGCAGTATTTT.

V usage is TRBV18 and J usage is TRBJ1-5; 7 bases fit TRBD1. Trimming cost V 4 bases and J 4 bases; bases outside gene matches: 1. Germline V lookup: CDR1 KGHSH, CDR2 LQKENI. The CDR3 is 13 amino acids. The CDR3 DNA is TGTGCCAGCTCACAGGGGGCAAATCAGCCCCAGCATTTT. As protein: CASSQGANQPQHF.

The rearrangement links TRBV6-6 to TRBJ2-3; 8 nucleotides line up with TRBD2. This CDR3 is 16 amino acids long. V was pared by 7 bases and J by 2 bases, with 11 bases of the junction left unmatched. The germline CDR1 and CDR2 sequences are MNHNY and SVGAGI (reference sequence). DNA for the CDR3: TGTGCCAGCATCAGGGGTACGGGAGGGCCCACAGATACGCAGTATTTT. Translating gives CASIRGTGGPTDTQYF.

The V and J genes are TRBV2 and TRBJ2-7; D not certain. CDR3 length equals 13 residues. Germline V gives CDR1 SNHLY, CDR2 FYNNEI. V was pared by 6 bases and J by 3 bases, with 12 bases between. The CDR3 nucleotides read TGTGCCAGCAGCCGGCCGCCAAACTACGAGCAGTACTTC. Its protein is CASSRPPNYEQYF.

This clone has just a few counts. J is TRBJ2-5 and V is TRBV7-9; 7 bases line up with TRBD1. Germline values: CDR1 SEHNR, CDR2 FQNEAQ (reference sequence). The CDR3 length is 15 residues. V was clipped by 1 base and J by 3 bases; unmatched bases: 5. DNA for the CDR3: TGTGCCAGCAGCTTAGGGGGACAGCGCGAAGAGACCCAGTACTTC. This codes for CASSLGGQREETQYF.

V is TRBV14 and J is TRBJ2-7, with 8 bases that match TRBD2. CDR1 is SGHDN, CDR2 FVKESK, per germline. The V and J ends lost 2 bases and 7 bases, in that order; junction bases with no gene match: 7. CDR3 length equals 14 residues. Here the CDR3 DNA reads TGTGCCAGCAGCCAATATAGCGGGATTCAGGAGCAGTACTTC. Protein product: CASSQYSGIQEQYF.

V usage is TRBV6-5 and J usage is TRBJ1-5; D is unclear. Trimming stripped 6 bases from V and 1 base from J, with 10 bases between. The CDR3 covers 14 residues. The V gene's germline CDR1 is MNHEY and CDR2 SVGAGI. CDR3 sequence (DNA): TGTGCCAGCAGCCCGGACTGGAGCAATCAGCCCCAGCATTTT. Amino acid sequence: CASSPDWSNQPQHF.

V is TRBV18 and J is TRBJ2-1; D not resolved. V lost 6 bases to trimming and J lost 2 bases, with 14 bases between them. Germline V CDR1 and CDR2: KGHSH, LQKENI. CDR3 length equals 15 residues. In nucleotides, the CDR3 is TGTGCCAGCTCCGTCGGCGCCCCTCCCTACAATGAGCAGTTCTTC. Translation: CASSVGAPPYNEQFF. Looking up the rest from reference TRBV18 and TRBJ2-1 gives the full variable domain: NAGVMQNPRHLVRRRGQEARLRCSPMKGHSHVYWYRQLPEEGLKFMVYLQKENIIDESGMPKERFSAEFPKEGPSILRIQQVVRGDSAAYFCASSVGAPPYNEQFFGPGTRLTVL.

This clone was recorded only once. The CDR3: CSVEVGGYSTDTQYF. DNA of the CDR3: TGCAGCGTTGAAGTTGGGGGGTATAGCACAGATACGCAGTATTTT. The gene calls are TRBV29-1 and TRBJ2-3; D possibly corresponds to TRBD2 (6 bases). Trimming took 1 base from V and 0 from J, leaving 11 bases between them. Per germline, CDR1 SQVTM and CDR2 ANQGSEA. The CDR3 is made up of 15 amino acids.

This chain connects TRBV28 to TRBJ2-3, with a tentative D call TRBD1 (5 bases). The CDR3 is 18 residues long. Germline-derived CDR1 and CDR2 are MDHEN and SYDVKM. Trimming took 5 bases from V and 0 from J, leaving 21 bases between them. The CDR3: CASSPPPQGLRSTDTQYF. Written as DNA, the CDR3 is TGTGCCAGCAGTCCACCCCCCCAGGGTCTAAGGAGCACAGATACGCAGTATTTT. The full variable domain, its missing parts supplied by reference TRBV28 and TRBJ2-3, is DVKVTQSSRYLVKRTGEKVFLECVQDMDHENMFWYRQDPGLGLRLIYFSYDVKMKEKGDIPEGYSVSREKKERFSLILESASTNQTSMYLCASSPPPQGLRSTDTQYFGPGTRLTVL.

This clone was seen a handful of times. The chain combines TRBV10-3 with TRBJ2-1; either TRBD1 or TRBD2 may fit D (8 bases each). The CDR3 extends over 12 amino acids. Germline CDR1 and CDR2: ENHRY and SYGVKD. Trimming left V 7 bases short and J 15 bases short, with 19 bases between. The CDR3 sequence: CAITPGGGRLFF. The CDR3 region has the DNA TGTGCCATCACCCCAGGGGGCGGGAGGTTGTTCTTC.

The chain has TRBV7-8 and TRBJ2-7; D tentatively fits TRBD1 or TRBD2 (5 bases each). Trimming shortened V by 2 bases and J by 6 bases, and 8 bases separated the two germline ends. Germline CDR1 reads SGHVS; CDR2 reads FQNEAQ. The CDR3 contains 12 residues. CDR3 region: CASSLSGTEQYF. CDR3 nucleotide sequence: TGTGCCAGCAGCTTATCAGGGACCGAGCAGTACTTC.

The V gene is TRBV6-6, the J gene TRBJ1-2; no clear D. Germline-derived CDR1 and CDR2 are MNHNY and SVGAGI (reference sequence). CDR3 length: 12 residues. Trimming pared 4 bases from V and 4 bases from J, leaving 7 bases between. CDR3 amino acids: CASSSRFYGYTF. For the CDR3, the DNA is TGTGCCAGCAGTTCGAGGTTCTATGGCTACACCTTC.

This clone was picked up one time. The chain carries TRBV5-5 and TRBJ2-7, with 10 bases lining up with TRBD1. V was pared by 3 bases and J by 1 base, with 7 bases of the junction left unmatched. CDR1 and CDR2 from the germline V gene are SGHKS and YYEKEE (reference sequence). The CDR3 is 16 amino acids. DNA for the CDR3: TGTGCCAGCAGCTACCGACAGGGGGCAGGGTCCTACGAGCAGTACTTC. Its translation: CASSYRQGAGSYEQYF.

This clone showed up just a few times. The chain couples TRBV4-2 to TRBJ1-2; 8 bases line up with TRBD1. CDR3 length: 16 residues. J was trimmed by 4 bases and V by 0 bases; bases with no gene match: 7. Germline assignment: CDR1 LGHNA and CDR2 YNFKEQ. Here the CDR3 DNA reads TGTGCCAGCAGCCAAGAGAGACAGGGGACGCTCTATGGCTACACCTTC. Translation gives CASSQERQGTLYGYTF.

The rearrangement joins TRBV7-9 to TRBJ2-7, with TRBD1 as a possible D gene (7 bases). The CDR3 totals 14 residues. V lost 2 bases and J lost 4, with 12 bases in between. Germline CDR1 and CDR2: SEHNR and FQNEAQ (reference sequence). CDR3 amino acids: CASSLQGGHYEQYF. The CDR3 DNA reads TGTGCCAGCAGCTTACAGGGGGGCCATTACGAGCAGTACTTC.

The gene calls are TRBV19 and TRBJ1-5; 8 bases align to TRBD1. The trim removed 6 bases at V and 2 bases at J, leaving 9 bases unmatched. This CDR3 has 16 residues. CDR1 is LNHDA, CDR2 SQIVND, per germline (reference sequence). CDR3 nucleotide sequence: TGTGCCAGTAGGGTTACAGGGGGAATAGGCAATCAGCCCCAGCATTTT. Translation: CASRVTGGIGNQPQHF. The full variable domain, with the rest looked up from reference TRBV19 and TRBJ1-5, is DGGITQSPKYLFRKEGQNVTLSCEQNLNHDAMYWYRQDPGQGLRLIYYSQIVNDFQKGDIAEGYSVSREKKESFPLTVTSAQKNPTAFYLCASRVTGGIGNQPQHFGDGTRLSIL.